One and the same sample provided the 13 T cell receptor beta chains below, sequenced in a study of shared clonotypes between healthy human individuals. Some clones are missing from TCRdb's copy, which holds only in-frame ones; the method was immunoSEQ multiplex PCR. The sample includes under 600,000 clones, roughly 79% seen only once; the top ten take about 12%. Sample: PBMCs. The source is a woman between 40 and 55 years old in good health. Some clones in this sample may be carry-over from other donors' samples.

The chain has TRBV4-1 and TRBJ2-7; perhaps TRBD2 as D (6 bases). The germline V and J ends were trimmed by 3 bases and 2 bases, with 26 bases remaining between them. The germline CDR1 and CDR2 sequences are MGHRA and YSYEKL. The CDR3 covers 19 residues. Here the CDR3 reads CASSQRPPGGAGGTYEQYF. The CDR3 DNA reads as TGCGCCAGCAGCCAGCGACCGCCAGGAGGAGCGGGCGGCACCTACGAGCAGTACTTC.

DNA of the CDR3: TGTGCCAGCAGCCCAACGAGACAGGGGCGAACTGAAGCTTTCTTT. Translating gives CASSPTRQGRTEAFF. The chain recombines TRBV7-2 with TRBJ1-1; 8 nucleotides line up with TRBD1. J lost 5 bases, V lost 5 bases, and 10 bases had no gene match. The CDR3 is 15 residues long. Germline-derived CDR1 and CDR2 are SGHTA and FQGNSA. The full variable domain, in which reference TRBV7-2 and TRBJ1-1 provide the parts outside the CDR3, is GAGVSQSPSNKVTEKGKDVELRCDPISGHTALYWYRQSLGQGLEFLIYFQGNSAPDKSGLPSDRFSAERTGGSVSTLTIQRTQQEDSAVYLCASSPTRQGRTEAFFGQGTRLTVV.

The genes are TRBV5-6 and TRBJ1-1; no definite D call. CDR3 length: 12 amino acids. CDR1 and CDR2 (germline): SGHDT, YYEEEE. CDR3 sequence reads: CATTRGSTEAFF. For the CDR3, the DNA is TGTGCAACCACGCGAGGTAGCACTGAAGCTTTCTTT.

The chain links TRBV4-3 to TRBJ2-2; 7 bases agree with TRBD1. Germline loops: CDR1 LGHNA, CDR2 YSLEER. The J segment lost 2 bases and the V segment lost 0 bases, leaving 9 bases of the junction unmatched. The CDR3 has 18 amino acids. The CDR3 loop reads CASSQDLVDRINTGELFF. For the CDR3, the DNA is TGCGCCAGCAGCCAAGATTTGGTGGACAGGATAAACACCGGGGAGCTGTTTTTT.

In nucleotides, the CDR3 is TGTGCCAGTAGTATTGCCGGGACAGCAAGCACAGATACGCAGTATTTT. Encoded protein: CASSIAGTASTDTQYF. V gene TRBV19 combines with J gene TRBJ2-3, with 7 nucleotides matching TRBD1. V trimming: 3 bases; J trimming: 0 bases; junction bases outside the gene matches: 6. Germline CDR1 reads LNHDA; CDR2 reads SQIVND (reference sequence). This CDR3 is built from 16 residues.

This chain connects TRBV5-1 to TRBJ2-1; D might be TRBD1 or TRBD2, each matching 5 bases. V lost 4 bases and J lost 6, with 17 bases in between. The CDR3 has 15 amino acids. CDR1 is SGHRS and CDR2 is YFSETQ in the germline V gene. The CDR3 reads CASSRTGTLGNEQFF. CDR3 DNA: TGCGCCAGCAGCAGAACCGGGACCCTGGGCAATGAGCAGTTCTTC.

This clone occurred a few times. Other DNA sequences in this specimen translate into the identical CDR3. The chain is built from TRBV18 and TRBJ1-1; 7 nucleotides match TRBD1. CDR1 is KGHSH and CDR2 is LQKENI in the germline V gene. Germline trimming cut 2 bases from V and 3 bases from J; bases unmatched to any gene: 0. The CDR3 covers 13 residues. The CDR3 here is CASSPDRDTEAFF. Written as DNA, the CDR3 is TGTGCCAGCTCACCAGACAGGGACACTGAAGCTTTCTTT.

This clone came up a few times. The genes are TRBV6-1 and TRBJ2-1; TRBD1 matches 7 bases. J gave up 3 bases and V 6 bases, and 5 bases lay outside the gene matches. Germline CDR1 reads MNHNS; CDR2 reads SASEGT. The CDR3 contains 14 residues. CDR3 DNA: TGTGCCAGCAGCCATGGGACAGACTACAATGAGCAGTTCTTC. This gives the protein CASSHGTDYNEQFF.

This clone was counted a single time. In DNA form, the CDR3 reads TGTGCCAGCAGTTACACGGCGGGAACCTACAATGAGCAGTTCTTC. This codes for CASSYTAGTYNEQFF. The chain combines TRBV6-5 with TRBJ2-1, with D maybe TRBD2 (6 bases). V shed 2 bases and J shed 2 bases, with 10 bases lying between them. This CDR3 has 15 residues. Germline lookup yields CDR1 MNHEY and CDR2 SVGAGI.

The gene calls are TRBV5-5 and TRBJ1-4; 7 bases match TRBD1. The CDR3 loop spans 14 amino acids. Germline assignment: CDR1 SGHKS and CDR2 YYEKEE (reference sequence). Trimming at V came to 4 bases and at J to 6 bases, leaving 6 bases not matched to a gene. The DNA of the CDR3 is TGTGCCAGCAGCCCCGGGACAGCCCATGAAAAACTGTTTTTT. Amino acid sequence: CASSPGTAHEKLFF. The variable domain in full, with the rest retrieved from reference TRBV5-5 and TRBJ1-4, is DAGVTQSPTHLIKTRGQQVTLRCSPISGHKSVSWYQQVLGQGPQFIFQYYEKEERGRGNFPDRFSARQFPNYSSELNVNALLLGDSALYLCASSPGTAHEKLFFGSGTQLSVL.

In this sample, this clone turned up many times. In DNA, the CDR3 is TGCGCCAGCAGCTTGGGGCAGGGACCGAACAATGAGCAGTTCTTC. It yields the protein CASSLGQGPNNEQFF. V and J are TRBV5-1 and TRBJ2-1; TRBD1 or TRBD2 may be the D gene (5 bases each). The CDR3 is 15 amino acids. Trimming left V 0 bases short and J 5 bases short, with 12 bases between. Germline assignment: CDR1 SGHRS and CDR2 YFSETQ.

The genes are TRBV15 and TRBJ1-2; D remains unclear. This CDR3 spans 19 amino acids. V shed 0 bases and J shed 6 bases, with 26 bases lying between them. The germline CDR1 and CDR2 sequences are LNHNV and YYDKDF (reference sequence). The CDR3 nucleotides are TGTGCCACCAGCAGAGATCGCCCTCCTTGGGCCAAGGCTGGAGATGGCTACACCTTC. Translated: CATSRDRPPWAKAGDGYTF.

The rearrangement uses TRBV6-6 and TRBJ1-2; weak D call: TRBD1 (6 bases). The CDR3 totals 16 residues. Trimming took 0 bases from V and 0 from J, leaving 11 bases between them. Germline V gene data show CDR1 as MNHNY and CDR2 as SVGAGI (reference sequence). In DNA form, the CDR3 reads TGTGCCAGCAGTTACTCGGGACAATTTTCTAACTATGGCTACACCTTC. The encoded protein is CASSYSGQFSNYGYTF.